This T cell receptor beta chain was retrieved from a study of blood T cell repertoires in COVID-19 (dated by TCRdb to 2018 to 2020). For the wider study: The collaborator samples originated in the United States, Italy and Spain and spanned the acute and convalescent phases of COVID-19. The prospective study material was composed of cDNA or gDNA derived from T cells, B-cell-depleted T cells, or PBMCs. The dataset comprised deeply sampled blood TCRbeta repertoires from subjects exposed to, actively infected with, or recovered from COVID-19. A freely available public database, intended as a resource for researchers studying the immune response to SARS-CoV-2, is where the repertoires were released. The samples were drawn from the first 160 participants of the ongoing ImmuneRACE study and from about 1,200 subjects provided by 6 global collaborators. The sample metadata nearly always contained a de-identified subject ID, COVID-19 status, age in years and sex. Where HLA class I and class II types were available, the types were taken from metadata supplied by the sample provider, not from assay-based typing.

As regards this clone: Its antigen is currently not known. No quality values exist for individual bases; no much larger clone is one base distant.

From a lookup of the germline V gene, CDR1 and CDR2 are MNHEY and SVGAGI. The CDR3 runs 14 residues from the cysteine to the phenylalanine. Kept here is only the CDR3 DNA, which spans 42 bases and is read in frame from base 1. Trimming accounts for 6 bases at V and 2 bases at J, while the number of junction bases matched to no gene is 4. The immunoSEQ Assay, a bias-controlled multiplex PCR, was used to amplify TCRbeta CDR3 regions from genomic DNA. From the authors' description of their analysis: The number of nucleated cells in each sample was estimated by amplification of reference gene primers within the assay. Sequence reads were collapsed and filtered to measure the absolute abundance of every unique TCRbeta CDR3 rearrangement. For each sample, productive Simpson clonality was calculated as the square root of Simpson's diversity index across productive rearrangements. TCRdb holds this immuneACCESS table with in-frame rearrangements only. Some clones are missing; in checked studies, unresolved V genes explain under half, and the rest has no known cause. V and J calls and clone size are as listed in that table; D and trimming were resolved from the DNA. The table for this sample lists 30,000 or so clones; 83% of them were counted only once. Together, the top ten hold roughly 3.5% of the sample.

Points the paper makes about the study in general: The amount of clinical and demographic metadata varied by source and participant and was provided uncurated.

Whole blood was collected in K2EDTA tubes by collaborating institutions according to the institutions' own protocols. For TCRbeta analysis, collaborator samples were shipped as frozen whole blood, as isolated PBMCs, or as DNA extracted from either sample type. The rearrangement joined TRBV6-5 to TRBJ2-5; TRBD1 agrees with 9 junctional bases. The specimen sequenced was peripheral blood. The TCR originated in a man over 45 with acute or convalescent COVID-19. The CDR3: CASRRQGGQETQYF. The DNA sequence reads TGTGCCAGCAGGCGACAGGGGGGTCAAGAGACCCAGTACTTC.